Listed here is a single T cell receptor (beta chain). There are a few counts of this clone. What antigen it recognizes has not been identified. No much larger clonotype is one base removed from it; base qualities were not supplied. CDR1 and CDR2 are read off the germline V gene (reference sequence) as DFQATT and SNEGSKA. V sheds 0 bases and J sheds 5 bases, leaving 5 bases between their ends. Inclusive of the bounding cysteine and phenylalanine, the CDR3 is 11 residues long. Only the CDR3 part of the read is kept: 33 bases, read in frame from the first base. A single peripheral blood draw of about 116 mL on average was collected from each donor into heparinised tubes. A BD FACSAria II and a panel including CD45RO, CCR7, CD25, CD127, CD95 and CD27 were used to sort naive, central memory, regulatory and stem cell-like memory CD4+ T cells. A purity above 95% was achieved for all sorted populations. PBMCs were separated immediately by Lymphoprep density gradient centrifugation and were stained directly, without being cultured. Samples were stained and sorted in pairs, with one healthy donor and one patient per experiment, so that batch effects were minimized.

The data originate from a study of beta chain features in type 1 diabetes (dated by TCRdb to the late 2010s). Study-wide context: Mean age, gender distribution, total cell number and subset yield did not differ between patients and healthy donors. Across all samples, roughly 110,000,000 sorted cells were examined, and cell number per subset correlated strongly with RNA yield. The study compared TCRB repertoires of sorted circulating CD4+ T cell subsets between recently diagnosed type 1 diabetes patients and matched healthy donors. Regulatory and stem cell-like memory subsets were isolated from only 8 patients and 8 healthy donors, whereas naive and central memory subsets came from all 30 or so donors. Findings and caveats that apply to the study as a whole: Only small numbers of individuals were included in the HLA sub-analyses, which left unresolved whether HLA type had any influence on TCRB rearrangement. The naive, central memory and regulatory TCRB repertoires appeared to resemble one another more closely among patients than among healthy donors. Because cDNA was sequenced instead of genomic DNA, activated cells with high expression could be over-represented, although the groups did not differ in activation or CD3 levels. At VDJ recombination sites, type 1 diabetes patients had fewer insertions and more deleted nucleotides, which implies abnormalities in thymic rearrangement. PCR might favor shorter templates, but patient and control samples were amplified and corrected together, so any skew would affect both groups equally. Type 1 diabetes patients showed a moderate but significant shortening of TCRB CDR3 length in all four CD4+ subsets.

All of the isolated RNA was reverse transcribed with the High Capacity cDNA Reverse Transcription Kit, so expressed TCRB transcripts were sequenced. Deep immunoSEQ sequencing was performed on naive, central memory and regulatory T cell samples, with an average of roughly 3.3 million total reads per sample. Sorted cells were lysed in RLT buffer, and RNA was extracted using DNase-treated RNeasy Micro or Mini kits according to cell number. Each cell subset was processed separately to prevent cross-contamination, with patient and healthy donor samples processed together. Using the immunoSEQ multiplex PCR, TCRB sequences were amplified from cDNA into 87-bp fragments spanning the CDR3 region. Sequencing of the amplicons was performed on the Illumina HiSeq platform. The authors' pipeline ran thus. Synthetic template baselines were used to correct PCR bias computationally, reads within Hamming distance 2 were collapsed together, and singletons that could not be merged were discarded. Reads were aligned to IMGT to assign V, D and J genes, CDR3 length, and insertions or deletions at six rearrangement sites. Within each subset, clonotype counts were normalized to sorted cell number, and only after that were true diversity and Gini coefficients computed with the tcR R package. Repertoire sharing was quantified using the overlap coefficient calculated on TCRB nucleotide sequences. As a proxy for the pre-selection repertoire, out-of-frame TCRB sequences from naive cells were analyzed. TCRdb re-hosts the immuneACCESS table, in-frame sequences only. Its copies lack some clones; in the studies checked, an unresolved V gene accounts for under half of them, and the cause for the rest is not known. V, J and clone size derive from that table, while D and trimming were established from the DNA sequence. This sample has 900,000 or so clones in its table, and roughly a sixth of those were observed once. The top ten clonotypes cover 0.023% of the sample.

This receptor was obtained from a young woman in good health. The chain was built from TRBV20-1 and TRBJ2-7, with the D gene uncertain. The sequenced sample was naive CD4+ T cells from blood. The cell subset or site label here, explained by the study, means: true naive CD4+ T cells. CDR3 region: CSARDYNEQYF. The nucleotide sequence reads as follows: TGCAGTGCTAGAGACTACAACGAGCAGTACTTC.